These 18 T cell receptor beta chains share one sample of origin, sequenced in a study of blood T cell repertoires in COVID-19 (TCRdb year 2020). The method behind the library was the immunoSEQ multiplex PCR assay. What TCRdb holds here is the immuneACCESS table cut down to in-frame rearrangements. Part of the clones is not present; checked against another copy, under half of the missing clones reflect an unresolved V gene, and the others are unexplained. The sample table records 300,000 or so clones; over 70% of these occur just once. About 1.6% of the sample goes to the ten largest clones. The specimen was peripheral blood. Receptors were obtained from a middle-aged woman who had recovered from COVID-19.

This clone was detected only once. V is TRBV5-1 and J is TRBJ1-2; no clear D gene. Germline CDR1 is SGHRS and CDR2 is YFSETQ. The CDR3 length is 14 residues. Trimming took off 4 bases at V and 7 bases at J, with 17 bases between the two ends. CDR3 loop: CASSPPDYAAGYTF. CDR3 nucleotide sequence: TGCGCCAGCAGCCCGCCCGACTATGCGGCTGGCTACACCTTC.

This clone has a single count. The chain recombines TRBV9 with TRBJ2-7; a possible D gene is TRBD2 (5 bases). Germline CDR1 is SGDLS and CDR2 is YYNGEE. This CDR3 is 12 amino acids long. Between the trimmed V and J ends, which lost 0 bases and 4 bases, there was a span of 5 bases. CDR3 protein: CASSVAGYEQYF. The CDR3 coding sequence is TGTGCCAGCAGCGTAGCGGGGTACGAGCAGTACTTC. Full variable domain (missing parts from reference TRBV9 and TRBJ2-7): DSGVTQTPKHLITATGQRVTLRCSPRSGDLSVYWYQQSLDQGLQFLIQYYNGEERAKGNILERFSAQQFPDLHSELNLSSLELGDSALYFCASSVAGYEQYFGPGTRLTVT.

The chain has TRBV3-1 (or the pseudogene TRBV3-2) and TRBJ1-6; no reliable D call. Germline V gene data show CDR1 as LGHDT and CDR2 as YNNKEL (reference sequence). The ends were cut back, 1 base at V and 0 bases at J, with 10 bases in the middle. The CDR3 has 17 residues. CDR3 sequence reads: CASSQGFASSYNSPLHF. CDR3 nucleotides: TGTGCCAGCAGCCAAGGTTTCGCGAGCTCCTATAATTCACCCCTCCACTTT.

V and J are TRBV3-1 (or the pseudogene TRBV3-2) and TRBJ1-5; D unresolved. The CDR3 has 18 residues. Germline loops: CDR1 LGHDT, CDR2 YNNKEL (reference sequence). Trimming stripped 0 bases from V and 0 bases from J, with 15 bases between. The CDR3 sequence: CASSQDPGSIYSNQPQHF. The CDR3 DNA is TGTGCCAGCAGCCAAGATCCAGGCAGCATCTATAGCAATCAGCCCCAGCATTTT.

V gene TRBV9 combines with J gene TRBJ2-5, with D possibly TRBD1 on 5 matching bases. The length of the CDR3 is 17 residues. Trimming removed 0 bases at V and 0 bases at J, with 15 bases between. Per germline, CDR1 SGDLS and CDR2 YYNGEE. CDR3 in amino acids: CASSVASQGLNQETQYF. The DNA for the CDR3 is TGTGCCAGCAGCGTAGCTTCCCAGGGCCTTAACCAAGAGACCCAGTACTTC.

V is TRBV19 and J is TRBJ1-5; D might be TRBD1 (5 bases). The CDR3 totals 15 residues. Looked up from germline, CDR1 is LNHDA and CDR2 is SQIVND (reference sequence). V lost 8 bases and J lost 5, with 19 bases in between. Written as DNA, the CDR3 is TGTGCCAGTGGTGTGGGGCCTCGCCAATATCAGCCCCAGCATTTT. It yields the protein CASGVGPRQYQPQHF.

The chain carries TRBV24-1 and TRBJ1-2; D unclear. The CDR3 runs 14 residues. Germline V gene sequence: CDR1 KGHDR, CDR2 SFDVKD. Trimming pared 2 bases from V and 4 bases from J, leaving 10 bases between. The CDR3, as DNA: TGTGCCACCAGTGATTCGAGGCGAGGCTATGGCTACACCTTC. As protein: CATSDSRRGYGYTF.

Only a few counts were recorded for this clone. CDR3 coding DNA: TGTGCCAGCAGTCCTACCGGGGACTATGGCTACACCTTC. It translates to CASSPTGDYGYTF. This chain joins TRBV6-5 and TRBJ1-2; the D is unclear. The CDR3 contains 13 residues. Germline lookup yields CDR1 MNHEY and CDR2 SVGAGI. The V end lost 5 bases, the J end lost 3 bases, and 10 bases lay between the germline ends.

The chain is built from TRBV4-1 and TRBJ2-7, with 7 positions matching TRBD2. Germline V gene data show CDR1 as MGHRA and CDR2 as YSYEKL. The trim removed 4 bases at V and 3 bases at J, leaving 9 bases unmatched. CDR3 length: 15 residues. This chain's CDR3 is CASSPRGGGFYEQYF. CDR3 DNA sequence: TGCGCCAGCAGCCCCCGTGGGGGGGGTTTCTACGAGCAGTACTTC.

The chain recombines TRBV9 with TRBJ1-4; D unclear. The CDR3 length is 16 residues. V lost 0 bases and J 0 bases, leaving 9 bases between the germline ends. CDR1 is SGDLS and CDR2 is YYNGEE in the germline V gene. CDR3 DNA: TGTGCCAGCAGCGTAGAGCGACCCGCAACTAATGAAAAACTGTTTTTT. Residues: CASSVERPATNEKLFF.

CDR3 nucleotide sequence: TGTGCCAGCAGCGTAGGGACCCGGGGGGGCCGCGTGGATGAGCAGTTCTTC. Translated, it gives CASSVGTRGGRVDEQFF. The chain joins TRBV9 to TRBJ2-1; 8 bases fit TRBD2. Germline loops: CDR1 SGDLS, CDR2 YYNGEE. CDR3 length: 17 residues. The V segment lost 0 bases and the J segment 8 bases; nucleotides outside the gene matches: 13.

This clone was observed a few times. The chain is built from TRBV6-2 or TRBV6-3 and TRBJ1-5; D is unresolved. Germline CDR1 is MNHEY and CDR2 is SVGEGT. The V end was cut by 0 bases, the J end by 7 bases, with 7 bases between. The length of the CDR3 is 13 residues. CDR3 region: CASSYSTMQPQHF. DNA for the CDR3: TGTGCCAGCAGTTACTCGACTATGCAGCCCCAGCATTTT.

This rearrangement joins TRBV4-3 to TRBJ1-2; D remains unclear. CDR1 and CDR2 (germline): LGHNA, YSLEER. The CDR3 consists of 12 residues. Trimming left V 3 bases short and J 2 bases short, with 4 bases between. The CDR3 is CASSQGNYGYTF. Written as DNA, the CDR3 is TGCGCCAGCAGCCAGGGCAACTATGGCTACACCTTC.

The V gene is TRBV11-3, the J gene TRBJ2-5, with a weak D call TRBD2 (5 bases). The CDR3 loop spans 19 amino acids. Germline assignment: CDR1 SGHNT and CDR2 YENEEA. V was cut by 1 base and J by 5 bases, with 26 bases left in between. CDR3 residues: CASSLGAGGQGGGTETQYF. The DNA of the CDR3 is TGTGCCAGCAGCTTAGGGGCAGGTGGCCAAGGAGGTGGTACGGAGACCCAGTACTTC.

The chain recombines TRBV5-4 with TRBJ2-7; D might be TRBD2 (7 bases). Trimming cost V 2 bases and J 5 bases, with 20 bases left between them. This CDR3 region has 16 residues. From germline, CDR1 is SGHNT and CDR2 YYREEE (reference sequence). The CDR3 region has the DNA TGTGCCAGCAGCTTCGGGGGAGGGGGGCGCATCGACGAGCAGTACTTC. Translated, it gives CASSFGGGGRIDEQYF.

This chain links TRBV7-2 with TRBJ2-3; 7 bases are a match to TRBD2. The V segment lost 6 bases and the J segment 2 bases; nucleotides outside the gene matches: 5. Germline V gives CDR1 SGHTA, CDR2 FQGNSA. This CDR3 is 14 amino acids long. The CDR3 nucleotides read TGTGCCAGCAGTTGGGGGGGGAACACAGATACGCAGTATTTT. It encodes CASSWGGNTDTQYF.

This clone was seen a handful of times. V is TRBV11-2 and J is TRBJ2-2; the D is unclear. The V and J ends lost 0 bases and 4 bases respectively, with 3 bases between them. CDR1 is SGHAT and CDR2 is FQNNGV in the germline V gene. This CDR3 region has 13 residues. CDR3 in amino acids: CASSLDSTGELFF. CDR3 DNA: TGTGCCAGCAGCTTAGACAGCACCGGGGAGCTGTTTTTT.

The J gene is TRBJ2-7, the V gene TRBV4-3; 8 bases match TRBD1. This CDR3 has 14 amino acids. Looked up from germline, CDR1 is LGHNA and CDR2 is YSLEER. Unmatched junction bases numbered 4, after V lost 0 bases and J lost 6 bases. The CDR3, as DNA: TGCGCCAGCAGCCAAGACAGGGGGCATTTCGAGCAGTACTTC. Its protein product is CASSQDRGHFEQYF.